This T cell receptor beta chain was identified in a study of T cells and Merkel cell carcinoma outcomes. General observations from the study: Merkel cell carcinoma outcomes were reportedly predicted by repertoire and T-cell density.

Points on this clone: Its antigen is not known.

Trimming took 4 bases from V and 1 from J; bases not matched to a gene: 4. This CDR3 comprises 15 residues. Germline V CDR1 and CDR2: LGHNA, YSLEER. Sequencing was performed with immunoSEQ multiplex PCR; in TCRdb, only in-frame clones are kept and a portion is missing. The sample has over a thousand clones, 70% to 90% seen once. The V gene is TRBV4-3, the J gene TRBJ2-3; TRBD2 agrees at 8 bases. The source material was tumor tissue from Merkel cell carcinoma. The receptor's source is a human donor with Merkel cell carcinoma. Here the CDR3 reads CASSPDSGGTDTQYF. CDR3 in DNA: TGCGCCAGCAGCCCTGATAGCGGGGGCACAGATACGCAGTATTTT.